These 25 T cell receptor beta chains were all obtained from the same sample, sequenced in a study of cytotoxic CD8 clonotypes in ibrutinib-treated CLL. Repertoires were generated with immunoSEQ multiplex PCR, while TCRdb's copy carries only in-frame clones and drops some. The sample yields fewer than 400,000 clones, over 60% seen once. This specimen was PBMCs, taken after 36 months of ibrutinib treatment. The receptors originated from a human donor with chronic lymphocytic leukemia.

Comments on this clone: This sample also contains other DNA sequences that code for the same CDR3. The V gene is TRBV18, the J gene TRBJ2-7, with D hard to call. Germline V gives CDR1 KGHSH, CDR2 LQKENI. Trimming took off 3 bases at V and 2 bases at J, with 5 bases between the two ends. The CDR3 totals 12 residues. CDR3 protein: CASSPRPYEQYF. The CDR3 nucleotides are TGTGCCAGCTCACCCAGGCCCTACGAGCAGTACTTC.

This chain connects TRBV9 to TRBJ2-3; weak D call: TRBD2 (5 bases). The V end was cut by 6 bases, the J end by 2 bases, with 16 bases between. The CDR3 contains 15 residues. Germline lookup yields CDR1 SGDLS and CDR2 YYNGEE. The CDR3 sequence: CASNKLGTSTDTQYF. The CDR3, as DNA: TGTGCCAGCAACAAACTAGGAACTTCCACAGATACGCAGTATTTT.

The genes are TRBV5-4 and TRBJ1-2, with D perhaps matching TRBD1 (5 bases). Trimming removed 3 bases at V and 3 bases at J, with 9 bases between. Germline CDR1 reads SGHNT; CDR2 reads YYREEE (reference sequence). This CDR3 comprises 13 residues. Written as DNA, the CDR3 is TGTGCCAGCAGCTCCCAGGGAGACTATGGCTACACCTTC. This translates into CASSSQGDYGYTF.

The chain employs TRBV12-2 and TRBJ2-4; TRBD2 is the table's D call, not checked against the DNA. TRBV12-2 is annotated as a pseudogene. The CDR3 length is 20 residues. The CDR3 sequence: CASRLARDSGSGGGKNIQYF. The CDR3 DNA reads TGTGCAAGTCGCTTAGCGCGGGATAGCGGGAGCGGTGGAGGCAAAAACATTCAGTACTTC.

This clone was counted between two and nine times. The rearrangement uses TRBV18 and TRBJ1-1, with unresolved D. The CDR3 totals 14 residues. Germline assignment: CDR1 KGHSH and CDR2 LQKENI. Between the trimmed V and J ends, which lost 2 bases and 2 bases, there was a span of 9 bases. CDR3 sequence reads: CASSPGVTNTEAFF. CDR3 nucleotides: TGTGCCAGCTCACCAGGAGTTACTAACACTGAAGCTTTCTTT.

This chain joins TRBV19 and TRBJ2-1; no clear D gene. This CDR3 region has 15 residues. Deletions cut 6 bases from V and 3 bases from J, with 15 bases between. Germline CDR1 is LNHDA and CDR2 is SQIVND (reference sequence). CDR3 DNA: TGTGCCAGTAGGCTCGGCCATCCAGACTACAATGAGCAGTTCTTC. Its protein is CASRLGHPDYNEQFF.

CDR3: CASSHNSGGYYNEQFF. In nucleotides, the CDR3 is TGTGCCAGCAGCCACAATAGCGGGGGGTATTACAATGAGCAGTTCTTC. V usage is TRBV13 and J usage is TRBJ2-1, with 10 bases matching TRBD2. The germline V gene encodes CDR1 PRHDT and CDR2 FYEKMQ (reference sequence). Trimming at V came to 5 bases and at J to 4 bases, leaving 8 bases not matched to a gene. CDR3 length: 16 amino acids.

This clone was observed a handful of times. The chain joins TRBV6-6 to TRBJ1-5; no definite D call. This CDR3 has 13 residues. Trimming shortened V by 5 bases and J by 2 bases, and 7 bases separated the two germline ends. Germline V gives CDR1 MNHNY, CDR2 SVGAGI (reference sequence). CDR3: CASSPGGNQPQHF. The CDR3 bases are TGTGCCAGCAGTCCCGGGGGCAATCAGCCCCAGCATTTT.

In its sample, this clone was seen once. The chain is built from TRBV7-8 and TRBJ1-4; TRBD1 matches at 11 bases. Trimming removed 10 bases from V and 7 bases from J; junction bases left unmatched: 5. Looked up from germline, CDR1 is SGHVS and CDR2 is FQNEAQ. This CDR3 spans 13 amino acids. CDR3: CATSDRGREKLFF. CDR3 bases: TGTGCCACTTCGGACAGGGGGCGTGAAAAACTGTTTTTT.

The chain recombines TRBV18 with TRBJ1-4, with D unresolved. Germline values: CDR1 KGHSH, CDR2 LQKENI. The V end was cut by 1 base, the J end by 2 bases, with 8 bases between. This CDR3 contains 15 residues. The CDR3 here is CASSPLGRTNEKLFF. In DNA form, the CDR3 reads TGTGCCAGCTCACCACTGGGGAGGACTAATGAAAAACTGTTTTTT.

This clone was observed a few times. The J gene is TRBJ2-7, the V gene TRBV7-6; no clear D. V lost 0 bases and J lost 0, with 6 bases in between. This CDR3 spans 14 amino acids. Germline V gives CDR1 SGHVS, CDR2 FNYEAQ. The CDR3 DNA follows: TGTGCCAGCAGCTTAGCTGTCGGCTCCTACGAGCAGTACTTC. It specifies CASSLAVGSYEQYF.

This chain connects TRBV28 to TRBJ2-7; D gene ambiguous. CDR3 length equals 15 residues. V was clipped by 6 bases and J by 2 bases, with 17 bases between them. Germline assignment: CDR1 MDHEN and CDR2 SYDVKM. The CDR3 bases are TGTGCCAGCAGCTATTCCAGGAAACGCCCCTACGAGCAGTACTTC. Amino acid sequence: CASSYSRKRPYEQYF.

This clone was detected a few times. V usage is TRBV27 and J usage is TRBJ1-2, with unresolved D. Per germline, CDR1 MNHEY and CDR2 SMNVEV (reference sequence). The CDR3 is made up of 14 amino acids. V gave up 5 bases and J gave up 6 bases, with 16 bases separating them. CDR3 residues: CASSPRALIDGYTF. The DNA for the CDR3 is TGTGCCAGCAGTCCAAGGGCCCTTATCGATGGCTACACCTTC.

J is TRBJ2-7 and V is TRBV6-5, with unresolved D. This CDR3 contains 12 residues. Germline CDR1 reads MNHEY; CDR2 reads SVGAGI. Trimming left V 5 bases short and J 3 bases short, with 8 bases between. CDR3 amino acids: CASSGDIYEQYF. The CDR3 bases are TGTGCCAGCAGTGGCGACATCTACGAGCAGTACTTC.

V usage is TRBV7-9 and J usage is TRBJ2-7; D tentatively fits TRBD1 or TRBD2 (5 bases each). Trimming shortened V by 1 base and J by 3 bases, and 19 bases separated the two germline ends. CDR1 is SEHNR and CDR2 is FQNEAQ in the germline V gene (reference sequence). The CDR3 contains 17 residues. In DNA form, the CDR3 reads TGTGCCAGCAGCTTAGGCAATTCGGGACGGCTGATCTACGAGCAGTACTTC. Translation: CASSLGNSGRLIYEQYF.

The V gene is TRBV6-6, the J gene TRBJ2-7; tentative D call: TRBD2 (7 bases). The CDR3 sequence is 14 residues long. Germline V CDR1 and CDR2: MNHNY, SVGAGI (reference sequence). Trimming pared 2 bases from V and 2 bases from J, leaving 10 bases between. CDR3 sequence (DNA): TGTGCCAGCAGTTACAGGGGGGGACCCTACGAGCAGTACTTC. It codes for CASSYRGGPYEQYF.

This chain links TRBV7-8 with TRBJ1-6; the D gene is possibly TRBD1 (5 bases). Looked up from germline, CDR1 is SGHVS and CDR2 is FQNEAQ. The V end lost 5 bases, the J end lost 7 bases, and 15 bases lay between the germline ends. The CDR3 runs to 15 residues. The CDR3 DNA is TGTGCCAGCAGCCCCCGCGGGGGAGGGAATTCACCCCTCCACTTT. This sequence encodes CASSPRGGGNSPLHF.

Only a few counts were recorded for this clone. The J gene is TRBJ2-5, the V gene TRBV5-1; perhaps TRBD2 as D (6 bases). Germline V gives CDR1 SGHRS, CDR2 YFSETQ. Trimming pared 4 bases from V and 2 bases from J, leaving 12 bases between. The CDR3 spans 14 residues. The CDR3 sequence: CASSGGRLQETQYF. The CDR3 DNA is TGCGCCAGCAGCGGGGGGAGGTTACAAGAGACCCAGTACTTC.

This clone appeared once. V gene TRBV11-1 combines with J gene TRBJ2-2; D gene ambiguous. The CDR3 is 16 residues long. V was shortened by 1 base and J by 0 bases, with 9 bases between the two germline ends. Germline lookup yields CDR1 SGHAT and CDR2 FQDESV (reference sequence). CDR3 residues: CASSLERPPNTGELFF. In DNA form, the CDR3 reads TGTGCCAGCAGCTTAGAACGGCCACCGAACACCGGGGAGCTGTTTTTT.

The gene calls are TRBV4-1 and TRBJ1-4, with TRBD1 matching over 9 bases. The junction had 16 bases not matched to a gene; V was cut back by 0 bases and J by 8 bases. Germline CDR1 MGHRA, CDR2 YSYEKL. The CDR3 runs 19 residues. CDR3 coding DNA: TGCGCCAGCAGCCAAGATTCACAGGGGGCGATTCTGCTCGAGGAAAAACTGTTTTTT. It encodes CASSQDSQGAILLEEKLFF.

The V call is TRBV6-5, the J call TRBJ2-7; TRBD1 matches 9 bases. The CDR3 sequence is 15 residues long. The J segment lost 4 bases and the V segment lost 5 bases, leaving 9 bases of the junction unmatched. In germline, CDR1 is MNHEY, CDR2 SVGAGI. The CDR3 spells CASSRGQGLRYEQYF. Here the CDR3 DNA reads TGTGCCAGCAGTCGGGGACAGGGCTTACGGTACGAGCAGTACTTC.

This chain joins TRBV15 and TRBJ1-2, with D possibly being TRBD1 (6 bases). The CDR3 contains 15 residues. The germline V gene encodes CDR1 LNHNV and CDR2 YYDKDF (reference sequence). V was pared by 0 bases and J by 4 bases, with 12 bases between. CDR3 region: CATSRDGGTTYGYTF. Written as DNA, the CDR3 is TGTGCCACCAGCAGAGATGGGGGCACCACCTATGGCTACACCTTC.

The CDR3 region has the DNA TGTGCCAGCAGGGACACAAGCGGTCGATCTGGGGCCAACGTCCTGACTTTC. Translated: CASRDTSGRSGANVLTF. The V and J genes are TRBV21-1 and TRBJ2-6. TRBV21-1 is recorded as a pseudogene. This CDR3 has 17 residues.

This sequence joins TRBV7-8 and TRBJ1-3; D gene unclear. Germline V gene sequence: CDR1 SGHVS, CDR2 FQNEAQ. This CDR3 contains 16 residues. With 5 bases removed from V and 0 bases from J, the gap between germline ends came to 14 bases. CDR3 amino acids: CASSHVVTSSGNTIYF. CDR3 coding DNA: TGTGCCAGCAGCCATGTGGTTACATCCTCTGGAAACACCATATATTTT. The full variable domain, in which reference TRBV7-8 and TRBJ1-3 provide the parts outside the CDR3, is GAGVSQSPRYKVAKRGQDVALRCDPISGHVSLFWYQQALGQGPEFLTYFQNEAQLDKSGLPSDRFFAERPEGSVSTLKIQRTQQEDSAVYLCASSHVVTSSGNTIYFGEGSWLTVV.

CDR3 sequence: CASSLYRYTEAFF. The CDR3 DNA reads TGTGCCAGCAGTCTCTACAGGTACACTGAAGCTTTCTTT. This rearrangement joins TRBV27 to TRBJ1-1, with D possibly being TRBD1 (5 bases). Germline assignment: CDR1 MNHEY and CDR2 SMNVEV (reference sequence). The CDR3 loop spans 13 amino acids. Trimming cost V 5 bases and J 3 bases, with 10 bases left between them.